Listed below are T cell receptor beta chains from one sample, sequenced in a study of OX40 agonist ivuxolimab in advanced cancers. Some clones are missing from TCRdb's copy, which holds only in-frame ones; the method was immunoSEQ multiplex PCR. The repertoire holds roughly 70,000 clones, with 88% as singletons. This specimen consisted of CD4+ or CD8+ T cells sorted from blood, obtained in a trial of the OX40 agonist ivuxolimab. These receptors originate from an adult with an advanced solid tumor such as melanoma, head and neck, liver or kidney cancer. CDR3s include the opening cysteine and the closing phenylalanine or tryptophan. A D gene is named only where the DNA matches it firmly. The listing skips clone size in some rows; elsewhere it reads once, few, many or a size class.

size	V	J	D	DNA	CDR3
once	TRBV6-1	TRBJ2-1	TRBD1	TGTGCCAGCAGTGATTCTGGGCAGGGGGCGCCTTACAATGAGCAGTTCTTC	CASSDSGQGAPYNEQFF
-	TRBV6-6	TRBJ1-3	TRBD1	TGTGCCACCCAATCGGAGGGGGCGCCTGGAAACACCATATATTTT	CATQSEGAPGNTIYF
-	TRBV7-2	TRBJ2-1	TRBD2	TGTGCCAGCAGCTTCCGCATTTCGTCGGGACTAGCTGCGAATGAGCAGTTCTTC	CASSFRISSGLAANEQFF
-	TRBV5-5	TRBJ1-1	-	TGTGCCAGCAGCTTGGATGGGGAGGGCACTGAAGCTTTCTTT	CASSLDGEGTEAFF
-	TRBV7-2	TRBJ2-3	-	TGTGCCAGCAGCGCAGGGAATACGCAGTATTTT	CASSAGNTQYF
-	TRBV19	TRBJ2-3	TRBD1	TGTGCCAGTAGTCTTCGACAGGGGGCAAATACGCAGTATTTT	CASSLRQGANTQYF
-	TRBV5-1	TRBJ2-5	-	TGCGCCAGCAGCTTGTGGGCCCAAGGGGAGACCCAGTACTTC	CASSLWAQGETQYF
-	TRBV11-3	TRBJ2-1	TRBD2	TGTGCCAGCAGCCTTAGCGGGGCTGCGACCTACAATGAGCAGTTCTTC	CASSLSGAATYNEQFF
-	TRBV2	TRBJ2-2	-	TGTGCCAGCGCCACACGGGTGTTCACCGGGGAGCTGTTTTTT	CASATRVFTGELFF
-	TRBV6-6	TRBJ2-5	TRBD2	TGTGCCAGCAGTTGGACGGAACTAGCGGGAGGAGAGACCCAGTACTTC	CASSWTELAGGETQYF
-	TRBV5-1	TRBJ1-3	TRBD1	TGCGCCAGCAGCTCGGCAGGGGGCCCTGGAAACACCATATATTTT	CASSSAGGPGNTIYF
-	TRBV6-5	TRBJ1-2	TRBD1	TGTGCCAGCAGTTCTCTCAGGGGGCCTTATGGCTACACCTTC	CASSSLRGPYGYTF
-	TRBV6-1	TRBJ2-7	TRBD1	TGTGCCAGCAGGCTGGACAGGCGAGCCTACGAGCAGTACTTC	CASRLDRRAYEQYF
-	TRBV2	TRBJ2-3	TRBD2	TGTGCCAGCAGGGGCGCGGGAGGGTGGACAGATACGCAGTATTTT	CASRGAGGWTDTQYF
-	TRBV5-1	TRBJ2-2	-	TGCGCCAGCAGCTTGACAGGGTTGGGGAACACCGGGGAGCTGTTTTTT	CASSLTGLGNTGELFF
few	TRBV15	TRBJ1-5	-	TGTGCCACCAGCAGAGGAGATAGCAATCAGCCCCAGCATTTT	CATSRGDSNQPQHF
few	TRBV7-2	TRBJ2-7	TRBD1	TGTGCCAGCAGCACTACCGGGACAGGGAACGAGCAGTACTTC	CASSTTGTGNEQYF
-	TRBV5-4	TRBJ1-5	TRBD1	TGTGCCAGCAGCCCGGGACAGGGGAGTTATCAGCCCCAGCATTTT	CASSPGQGSYQPQHF
-	TRBV11-2	TRBJ2-7	-	TGTGCCAGCAGTGGGGTGGGCCCCTACGAGCAGTACTTC	CASSGVGPYEQYF
-	TRBV10-3	TRBJ2-1	TRBD2	TGTGCCATCAGCCCCGGTCGGACTAGCGGAGACAATGAGCAGTTCTTC	CAISPGRTSGDNEQFF
few	TRBV2	TRBJ2-5	-	TGTGCCAGCAGTGAACGCGGTGAGACCCAGTACTTC	CASSERGETQYF
once	TRBV7-3	TRBJ2-1	-	TGTGCCAGCAGCCCGGACGGGACGGAGGCCTACAATGAGCAGTTCTTC	CASSPDGTEAYNEQFF
-	TRBV30	TRBJ2-7	TRBD2	TGTGCCTGGGTACTAGCGGGAGGGCGCGAGCAGTACTTC	CAWVLAGGREQYF
-	TRBV7-9	TRBJ1-3	-	TGTGCCAGCAGCTTGGCGGAAAACACCATATATTTT	CASSLAENTIYF
-	TRBV27	TRBJ1-5	-	TGTGCCAGCAGTTTATCGGGCGGGAATCAGCCCCAGCATTTT	CASSLSGGNQPQHF
-	TRBV30	TRBJ1-2	-	TGTGCCTGGAGGCTCTTGGACGGTGGTAACTATGGCTACACCTTC	CAWRLLDGGNYGYTF
-	TRBV5-1	TRBJ1-1	TRBD1	TGCGCCAGCAGCGACAGGGGCGGGGGAGAAGCTTTCTTT	CASSDRGGGEAFF
-	TRBV5-1	TRBJ2-7	-	TGCGCCAGCAGCCCCGGGACCGGCAACGAGCAGTACTTC	CASSPGTGNEQYF
-	TRBV2	TRBJ2-1	-	TGTGCCAGCAGTGACTACGTCTACAATGAGCAGTTCTTC	CASSDYVYNEQFF
-	TRBV10-3	TRBJ2-5	TRBD2	TGTGCCATCAGCAGCGGGAGAGAGACCCAGTACTTC	CAISSGRETQYF
-	TRBV7-8	TRBJ1-5	-	TGTGCCAGCAGCTCAAGCGTCGGTGGGCAGCCCCAGCATTTT	CASSSSVGGQPQHF
-	TRBV18	TRBJ2-3	-	TGTGCCAGCTCACCTATGTCCCGCACAGATACGCAGTATTTT	CASSPMSRTDTQYF
-	TRBV11-3	TRBJ2-1	-	TGTGCCAGCAGCTTAGAAGTGGGCGGGTGGTTGTTCTTC	CASSLEVGGWLFF
-	TRBV28	TRBJ2-1	-	TGTGCCAGCAGTTTAAGCAGAGAGCAGTTCTTC	CASSLSREQFF
-	TRBV7-3	TRBJ2-7	-	TGTGCCAGCAGCCCAGACTCGGGATTCGAGCAGTACTTC	CASSPDSGFEQYF
-	TRBV7-3	TRBJ1-1	-	TGTGCCAGCAGCTCAGTGGGGGGTGACACTGAAGCTTTCTTT	CASSSVGGDTEAFF
-	TRBV28	TRBJ1-5	-	TGTGCCAGCACCCGGTATAGCAATCAGCCCCAGCATTTT	CASTRYSNQPQHF
once	TRBV10-1	TRBJ2-3	TRBD2	TGCGCCAGCAGTGAGTCGAAACGAGCGGGAGCAGGAGATACGCAGTATTTT	CASSESKRAGAGDTQYF
-	TRBV6-1	TRBJ2-3	-	TGTGCCAGCAGTGAAGGGAGGCCAGATACGCAGTATTTT	CASSEGRPDTQYF
-	TRBV6-5	TRBJ1-2	-	TGTGCCAGCAGTGCGGACACCAATTATGGCTACACCTTC	CASSADTNYGYTF
-	TRBV4-2	TRBJ2-1	TRBD2	TGTGCCAGCAGCCAAGATCCCACTGGAGCGGGAGGGCCTCCCCAGTTCTTC	CASSQDPTGAGGPPQFF
-	TRBV30	TRBJ2-1	-	TGTGCCTGGAAGGGCGAGCCAAATGAGCAGTTCTTC	CAWKGEPNEQFF
-	TRBV28	TRBJ2-3	TRBD2	TGTGCCAGCAGTTCCGGGGGGGTAGCGAATACGCAGTATTTT	CASSSGGVANTQYF
-	TRBV28	TRBJ1-4	TRBD1	TGTGCCAGCAGTTCCTGGACAGGGGTGCTTAGGGGCGGTGAAAAACTGTTTTTT	CASSSWTGVLRGGEKLFF
-	TRBV30	TRBJ1-3	TRBD1	TGTGCCTGGAGGCCAACAGGGGTTGGAAACACCATATATTTT	CAWRPTGVGNTIYF
-	TRBV19	TRBJ2-7	TRBD2	TGTGCCAGTAGTATAGGGACTAGCGGGAGCTACGAGCAGTACTTC	CASSIGTSGSYEQYF
few	TRBV5-1	TRBJ2-5	-	TGCGCCAGCAGCTTGGGGGGACTCGAAGGGGGAGAGACCCAGTACTTC	CASSLGGLEGGETQYF
-	TRBV7-9	TRBJ1-3	TRBD1	TGTGCCAGCAGCTTTACAGGGGGCGCCGACTCTGGAAACACCATATATTTT	CASSFTGGADSGNTIYF
-	TRBV28	TRBJ1-4	TRBD1	TGTGCCAGCAGAGGACAGGGGAGAGAAAAACTGTTTTTT	CASRGQGREKLFF
-	TRBV7-3	TRBJ2-1	-	TGTGCCAGCAGCTTAACTAGCGTCAATGAGCAGTTCTTC	CASSLTSVNEQFF
-	TRBV7-3	TRBJ2-1	-	TGTGCCAGCAGCTTGGGTTACGGGGAGCAGTTCTTC	CASSLGYGEQFF
-	TRBV7-3	TRBJ2-1	-	TGTGCCAGCAGCCCGGAGGGGTTTGCCAGTGAGCAGTTCTTC	CASSPEGFASEQFF
-	TRBV27	TRBJ1-2	-	TGTGCCAGCAGTTTATTCGGGGGGAATGGCTACACCTTC	CASSLFGGNGYTF
-	TRBV28	TRBJ2-5	TRBD2	TGTGCCAGCAGTTCCATCAGGGAGGGTGGAGAGACCCAGTACTTC	CASSSIREGGETQYF
once	TRBV10-3	TRBJ2-5	TRBD2	TGTGCCATCAGTACGACTAGCGGGGAAGAGACCCAGTACTTC	CAISTTSGEETQYF
-	TRBV10-1	TRBJ2-7	TRBD2	TGCGCCAGCAGTACTAGCGGGAGTCATGAGCAGTACTTC	CASSTSGSHEQYF
-	TRBV5-1	TRBJ1-3	-	TGCGCCAGCAGCTTTGGGGGGGATCCTGGAAACACCATATATTTT	CASSFGGDPGNTIYF
-	TRBV27	TRBJ2-5	TRBD2	TGTGCCAGCAAGACCGCTAGCGGGAGCATTCGCGCAACCCAGTACTTC	CASKTASGSIRATQYF
-	TRBV5-4	TRBJ2-3	TRBD2	TGTGCCAGCAGCCAAAGACTAGCGGGAGGAGTAGATACGCAGTATTTT	CASSQRLAGGVDTQYF